A single sample is the source of the 26 T cell receptor beta chains below, sequenced in a study of cytomegalovirus exposure and HLA in healthy donors. The PCR employed 60 Vbeta primers together with 13 Jbeta primers. Some clones are missing from TCRdb's copy, which holds only in-frame ones; the method was immunoSEQ multiplex PCR. The sample includes about 120,000 clones, 74% of them seen just once. Sequenced material: PBMCs. All receptors derive from a human donor in good health.

The chain is built from TRBV12-5 and TRBJ2-1; 10 bases are shared with TRBD2. The germline V gene encodes CDR1 LGHNT and CDR2 FRNRAP. V trimming: 7 bases; J trimming: 6 bases; junction bases outside the gene matches: 9. The CDR3 is 15 amino acids. CDR3 region: CASAPSGRVANEQFF. The CDR3 coding sequence is TGTGCTAGTGCCCCTAGCGGGAGAGTGGCCAATGAGCAGTTCTTC.

The CDR3 sequence is CASSRLDSGTQYF. CDR3 bases: TGTGCCAGCAGCCGACTAGATTCGGGGACCCAGTACTTC. The chain employs TRBV9 and TRBJ2-5; D perhaps matches TRBD2 (6 bases). Germline V CDR1 and CDR2: SGDLS, YYNGEE. The ends were cut back, 4 bases at V and 7 bases at J, with 14 bases in the middle. The CDR3 has 13 residues.

In the case of this clone: An end of the junction differs from the germline gene, which may be a read error. The rearrangement links TRBV7-7 to TRBJ2-5; TRBD2 matches at 8 bases. There are 15 residues in the CDR3. Per germline, CDR1 SSHAT and CDR2 FNYEAQ (reference sequence). CDR3 coding DNA: TGTGCTAGCAGCTTTACGGGGGGGTACCAAGAGACCCAGTACTTC. It translates to CASSFTGGYQETQYF.

The chain couples TRBV19 to TRBJ1-4; 9 bases fit TRBD1. The CDR3 totals 15 residues. Germline V gene data show CDR1 as LNHDA and CDR2 as SQIVND (reference sequence). V lost 7 bases, J lost 6 bases, and 9 bases stayed unmatched. CDR3 nucleotides: TGTGCCAGTACCGCGGGGACAGGGTATGATGAAAAACTGTTTTTT. This encodes CASTAGTGYDEKLFF.

The chain uses TRBV4-3 and TRBJ1-5; D not certain. Germline V lookup: CDR1 LGHNA, CDR2 YSLEER. The CDR3 is 15 amino acids. The V and J ends lost 0 bases and 3 bases respectively, with 9 bases between them. In DNA, the CDR3 is TGCGCCAGCAGCCAAGATTCTTCCCTCAATCAGCCCCAGCATTTT. Translating it yields CASSQDSSLNQPQHF.

The chain uses TRBV15 and TRBJ1-3; the D is unclear. Per germline, CDR1 LNHNV and CDR2 YYDKDF (reference sequence). The V end lost 0 bases, the J end lost 0 bases, and 15 bases lay between the germline ends. The CDR3 is 18 amino acids. This CDR3 is CATSRDRSERPSGNTIYF. The CDR3, as DNA: TGTGCCACCAGCAGAGATCGGAGTGAGCGGCCCTCTGGAAACACCATATATTTT.

This chain uses TRBV30 with TRBJ1-2, with 9 bases aligning to TRBD1. This CDR3 spans 12 amino acids. Germline CDR1 and CDR2: GTSNPN and SVGIG (reference sequence). Trimming removed 1 base from V and 11 bases from J; junction bases left unmatched: 5. The CDR3 DNA follows: TGTGCCTGGAGTGAACAGGGGGCGAGATACACCTTC. This codes for CAWSEQGARYTF.

This chain connects TRBV2 to TRBJ1-1, with 9 bases aligning to TRBD1. Germline V lookup: CDR1 SNHLY, CDR2 FYNNEI. V shed 7 bases and J 7 bases; nucleotides not matched to a gene: 10. The CDR3 covers 14 residues. CDR3 residues: CASTRTGVGLEAFF. The CDR3 coding sequence is TGTGCCAGCACCAGGACAGGGGTGGGTCTTGAAGCTTTCTTT.

The chain is built from TRBV11-3 and TRBJ2-7; TRBD1 is a possible D gene (6 bases). V lost 10 bases and J lost 4, with 14 bases in between. CDR1 is SGHNT and CDR2 is YENEEA in the germline V gene. CDR3 length equals 12 residues. The CDR3 DNA reads TGTGCCAACCCTCCGGGACAATACGAGCAGTACTTC. Protein sequence: CANPPGQYEQYF.

This clone is a singleton in its sample. The V call is TRBV5-4, the J call TRBJ2-1; 7 nucleotides line up with TRBD2. The ends lost 1 base at V and 6 bases at J; junction bases unmatched: 7. The CDR3 has 15 amino acids. Per the germline V gene, CDR1 is SGHNT and CDR2 is YYREEE (reference sequence). Here the CDR3 reads CASSLTGGGGNEQFF. The DNA for the CDR3 is TGTGCCAGCAGCTTGACTGGCGGGGGAGGCAATGAGCAGTTCTTC.

J is TRBJ2-2 and V is TRBV7-3; D is undetermined. Germline CDR1 is SGHTA and CDR2 is FQGTGA. The CDR3 totals 14 residues. Trimming cost V 0 bases and J 4 bases, with 6 bases left between them. Here the CDR3 DNA reads TGTGCCAGCAGCTTAACCTCCAGCACCGGGGAGCTGTTTTTT. It is translated as CASSLTSSTGELFF.

The gene calls are TRBV6-6 and TRBJ2-7; 8 bases line up with TRBD1. The CDR3 contains 12 residues. With 7 bases clipped from V and 5 bases from J, the junction kept 4 bases outside the gene matches. Germline assignment: CDR1 MNHNY and CDR2 SVGAGI (reference sequence). CDR3 DNA sequence: TGTGCCAGCAAGGACAGGGACCACGAGCAGTACTTC. It is translated as CASKDRDHEQYF.

V gene TRBV30 combines with J gene TRBJ2-5; 16 bases match TRBD2. The assigned J gene may be wrong: the sequence end matches TRBJ2-7 better. CDR1 and CDR2 (germline): GTSNPN, SVGIG (reference sequence). CDR3 length equals 17 residues. The CDR3 nucleotides are TGTGCCTGGAGTGTAGGGACTAGCGGGGGGGCAGGGGACGAGCAGTACTTC. It codes for CAWSVGTSGGAGDEQYF.

The chain links TRBV19 to TRBJ1-1; 9 positions match TRBD1. Germline V gene sequence: CDR1 LNHDA, CDR2 SQIVND (reference sequence). The trim removed 7 bases at V and 4 bases at J, leaving 4 bases unmatched. CDR3 length: 13 residues. The DNA of the CDR3 is TGTGCCAGTACCCAACAGGGGGCCACTGAAGCTTTCTTT. Translated, it gives CASTQQGATEAFF.

This chain joins TRBV11-1 and TRBJ1-6, with 10 bases aligning to TRBD1. CDR1 SGHAT and CDR2 FQDESV come from the germline V gene (reference sequence). This CDR3 comprises 13 residues. The junction had 6 bases not matched to a gene; V was cut back by 5 bases and J by 14 bases. This CDR3 is CASSARQGATLHF. CDR3 DNA sequence: TGTGCCAGCAGCGCCAGACAGGGGGCTACCCTCCACTTT. Together with reference TRBV11-1 and TRBJ1-6, the CDR3 gives the full variable domain: EAEVAQSPRYKITEKSQAVAFWCDPISGHATLYWYRQILGQGPELLVQFQDESVVDDSQLPKDRFSAERLKGVDSTLKIQPAELGDSAMYLCASSARQGATLHFGNGTRLTVT.

This sequence joins TRBV6-1 and TRBJ2-5; TRBD2 matches 9 bases. With 1 base clipped from V and 2 bases from J, the junction kept 8 bases outside the gene matches. CDR3 size: 17 residues. Germline assignment: CDR1 MNHNS and CDR2 SASEGT. The CDR3 DNA reads as TGTGCCAGCAGTGAAGGGGTCCTAGCGGGGAATCAAGAGACCCAGTACTTC. Its translation is CASSEGVLAGNQETQYF.

This chain links TRBV19 with TRBJ2-6; D not resolved. Trimming left V 5 bases short and J 11 bases short, with 13 bases between. This CDR3 comprises 13 residues. Germline-derived CDR1 and CDR2 are LNHDA and SQIVND (reference sequence). The CDR3 DNA sequence: TGTGCCAGTAGTTTCAGCGTTGTGGACGTCCTGACTTTC. Translated: CASSFSVVDVLTF.

V usage is TRBV28 and J usage is TRBJ2-7, with 7 bases aligning to TRBD2. The length of the CDR3 is 13 residues. V trimming: 5 bases; J trimming: 2 bases; junction bases outside the gene matches: 3. The germline V gene encodes CDR1 MDHEN and CDR2 SYDVKM. The chain's CDR3 is CASSEAGAYEQYF. In DNA form, the CDR3 reads TGTGCCAGCAGTGAGGCGGGAGCCTACGAGCAGTACTTC.

This chain links TRBV30 with TRBJ1-5, with D maybe TRBD1 (6 bases). Germline CDR1 is GTSNPN and CDR2 is SVGIG (reference sequence). V lost 4 bases and J 0 bases, leaving 10 bases between the germline ends. The CDR3 spans 14 residues. As DNA, the CDR3 is TGTGCCTGGACAGGGACATATAGCAATCAGCCCCAGCATTTT. It specifies CAWTGTYSNQPQHF.

The sample holds one count of this clone. The J gene is TRBJ2-2, the V gene TRBV7-2; TRBD2 aligns across 13 bases. CDR3 length: 17 amino acids. From germline, CDR1 is SGHTA and CDR2 FQGNSA. V shed 3 bases, J shed 6 bases, and the junction held 7 bases outside the gene matches. CDR3 in DNA: TGTGCCAGCAGCTTTACCCCAGGACTAGCGGGGGCCGGGGAGCTGTTTTTT. This codes for CASSFTPGLAGAGELFF.

This rearrangement joins TRBV5-1 to TRBJ1-1; 12 nucleotides line up with TRBD1. V lost 7 bases and J lost 3; bases outside the gene matches: 16. The CDR3 totals 18 residues. CDR1 and CDR2 from the germline V gene are SGHRS and YFSETQ. Written as DNA, the CDR3 is TGCGCCAGCGGGACCGAGTACCGGGACAGGGGGCAAGACACTGAAGCTTTCTTT. Its translation is CASGTEYRDRGQDTEAFF.

This clone came up once. Since no conserved phenylalanine or tryptophan closes the CDR3, a read error is the likely cause. No DNA is shown, since the ends of the CDR3 on it are uncertain; the CDR3 is the one TCRdb lists. The gene calls are TRBV30 and TRBJ1-1. Germline-derived CDR1 and CDR2 are GTSNPN and SVGIG (reference sequence). Both ends counted, the CDR3 spans 14 residues. CDR3 loop: CAWSLLGVQVGINM.

V is TRBV13 and J is TRBJ1-2, with D possibly TRBD1 on 5 matching bases. This CDR3 spans 15 amino acids. CDR1 is PRHDT and CDR2 is FYEKMQ in the germline V gene (reference sequence). V was cut by 4 bases and J by 4 bases, with 16 bases left in between. The CDR3, as DNA: TGTGCCAGCAGCTGGGGACTAGGGGATCTCTATGGCTACACCTTC. As protein: CASSWGLGDLYGYTF.

The gene calls are TRBV7-2 and TRBJ2-1; 7 bases align to TRBD2. The CDR3 contains 17 residues. J lost 5 bases, V lost 5 bases, and 15 bases had no gene match. The germline V gene has CDR1 SGHTA and CDR2 FQGNSA. CDR3 coding DNA: TGTGCCAGCAGCGCACCAGGCGGGAGAGCAAGACACAATGAGCAGTTCTTC. Protein sequence: CASSAPGGRARHNEQFF.

This clone occurred a few times. The V gene is TRBV30, the J gene TRBJ2-7, with a possible D match to TRBD2 (6 bases). CDR3 length: 11 residues. The ends were cut back, 1 base at V and 9 bases at J, with 10 bases in the middle. Germline CDR1 reads GTSNPN; CDR2 reads SVGIG (reference sequence). This chain's CDR3 is CAWSGVGGQYF. CDR3 bases: TGTGCCTGGAGTGGAGTCGGGGGGCAGTACTTC.

CDR3 DNA: TGTGCCAGTAGTACCAATGATGCGGGAAACACCATATATTTT. It translates to CASSTNDAGNTIYF. The chain couples TRBV19 to TRBJ1-3; D gene unclear. Trimming stripped 4 bases from V and 4 bases from J, with 11 bases between. Germline CDR1 is LNHDA and CDR2 is SQIVND (reference sequence). CDR3 length: 14 amino acids.